These T cell receptor beta chains were read from a single sample in a study of monozygotic twins with inflammatory bowel disease. TCRdb reprocessed the 5' RACE reads and reports one entry per CDR3 protein, with no DNA. Recorded for this sample: about 380,000 distinct CDR3 sequences. Sequenced: blood. These TCRs come from a human donor with ulcerative colitis or Crohn's disease, or a healthy co-twin of an affected twin (not recorded which). CDR3s include the opening cysteine and the closing phenylalanine or tryptophan.

j_gene,v_gene,len,CDR3aa
TRBJ1-5,TRBV20-1,18,CSARDYTTLAGPLQPQHF
TRBJ2-7,TRBV5-1,18,CASSPQTGQGVPSYEQYF
TRBJ2-4,TRBV11-3,16,CASSTGQGASKNIQYF
TRBJ2-2,TRBV28,14,CASEPDANTGELFF
TRBJ1-4,TRBV7-8,16,CASSSNQGARSEKLFF
TRBJ2-2,TRBV5-1,16,CASSLPQGSNTGELFF
TRBJ1-1,TRBV7-2,12,CASSYDRGEAFF
TRBJ2-1,TRBV5-1,20,CASSSQRTSGEGGAYNEQFF
TRBJ2-7,TRBV6-5,14,CASSYSIRVNEQYF
TRBJ2-1,TRBV29-1,12,CSVQGHSDLQFF
TRBJ1-6,TRBV7-2,13,CASSLAWNSPLHF
TRBJ2-1,TRBV5-1,18,CASSLRGAQDSSYNEQFF
TRBJ2-5,TRBV5-1,14,CASSVTGGVETQYF
TRBJ1-1,TRBV5-1,15,CASSAVVTGNTEAFF